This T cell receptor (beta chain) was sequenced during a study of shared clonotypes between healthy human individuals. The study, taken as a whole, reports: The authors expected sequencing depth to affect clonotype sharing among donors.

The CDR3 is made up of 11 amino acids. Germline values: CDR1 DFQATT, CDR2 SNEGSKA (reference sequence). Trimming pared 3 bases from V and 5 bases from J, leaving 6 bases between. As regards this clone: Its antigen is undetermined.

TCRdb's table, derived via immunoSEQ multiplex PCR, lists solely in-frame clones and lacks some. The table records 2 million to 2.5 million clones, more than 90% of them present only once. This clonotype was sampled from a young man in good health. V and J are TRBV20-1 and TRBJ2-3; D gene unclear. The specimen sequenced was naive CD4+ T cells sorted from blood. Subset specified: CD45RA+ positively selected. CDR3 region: CSASIRDTQYF. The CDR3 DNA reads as TGCAGTGCTAGCATTAGAGATACGCAGTATTTT.